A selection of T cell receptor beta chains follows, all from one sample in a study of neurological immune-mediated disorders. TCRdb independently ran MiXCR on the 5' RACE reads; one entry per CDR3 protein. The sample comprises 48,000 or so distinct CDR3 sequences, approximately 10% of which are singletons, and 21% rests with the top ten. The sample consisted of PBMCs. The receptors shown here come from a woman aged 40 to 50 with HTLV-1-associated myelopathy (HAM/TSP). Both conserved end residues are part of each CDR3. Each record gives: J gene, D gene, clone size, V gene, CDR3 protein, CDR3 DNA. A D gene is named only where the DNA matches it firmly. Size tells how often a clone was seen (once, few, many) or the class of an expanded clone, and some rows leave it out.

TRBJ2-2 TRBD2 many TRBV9 CASRLAVNTGELFF TGTGCCAGCAGACTAGCGGTGAACACCGGGGAGCTGTTTTTT
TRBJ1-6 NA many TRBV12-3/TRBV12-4 CASRWEAASHGNSPLHF TGTGCCAGCAGATGGGAAGCCGCGTCCCATGGGAATTCACCCCTCCACTTT
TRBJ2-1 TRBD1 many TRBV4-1 CASSQDRGRYNEQFF TGCGCCAGCAGCCAAGACAGGGGGCGGTACAATGAGCAGTTCTTC
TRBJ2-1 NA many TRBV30 CAWALGRGANEQFF TGTGCCTGGGCACTGGGGCGTGGGGCCAATGAGCAGTTCTTC
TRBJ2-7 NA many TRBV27 CASSLLAGTNEQYF TGTGCCAGCAGTTTATTGGCAGGGACAAACGAGCAGTACTTC
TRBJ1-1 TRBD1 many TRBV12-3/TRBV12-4 CASSLTGVEAFF TGTGCCAGCAGTTTGACAGGGGTTGAAGCTTTCTTT
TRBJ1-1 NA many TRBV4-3 CASSQDPRGGWAEAFF TGCGCCAGCAGCCAAGATCCCCGAGGGGGTTGGGCTGAAGCTTTCTTT
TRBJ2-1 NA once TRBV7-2 CASSLEGIGWDNEQIF TGTGCCAGCAGCTTAGAGGGGATAGGGTGGGACAATGAGCAGATCTTC
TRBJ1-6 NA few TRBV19 CASNREAYNSPLHF TGTGCCAGTAACCGGGAAGCATATAATTCACCCCTCCACTTT
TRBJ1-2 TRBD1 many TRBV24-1 CATSDYGQDYGYTF TGTGCCACCAGTGATTACGGACAGGACTATGGCTACACCTTC
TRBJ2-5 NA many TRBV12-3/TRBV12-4 CASSLYSGNEQETQYF TGTGCCAGCAGTTTATATTCGGGGAACGAGCAAGAGACCCAGTACTTC
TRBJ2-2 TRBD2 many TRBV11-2 CASSILAGGPGELFF TGTGCCAGCAGCATACTAGCGGGGGGTCCCGGGGAGCTGTTTTTT
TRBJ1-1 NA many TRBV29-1 CSVDLDTEAFF TGCAGCGTTGATCTGGACACTGAAGCTTTCTTT
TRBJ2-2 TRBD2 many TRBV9 CASSGGLAHGTGELFF TGTGCCAGCAGCGGAGGACTAGCCCATGGGACCGGGGAGCTGTTTTTT
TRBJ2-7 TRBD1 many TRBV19 CASSIGWTGRHQYEQYF TGTGCCAGTAGTATCGGATGGACAGGGCGCCACCAATACGAGCAGTACTTC
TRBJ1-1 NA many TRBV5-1 CASSLFAPNTEAFF TGCGCCAGCAGCTTGTTCGCCCCGAACACTGAAGCTTTCTTT
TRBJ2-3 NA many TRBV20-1 CSAKNTDTQYF TGCAGTGCTAAAAACACAGATACGCAGTATTTT
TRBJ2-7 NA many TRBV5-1 CASSPPAVEQYF TGCGCCAGCAGCCCCCCGGCGGTGGAGCAGTACTTC
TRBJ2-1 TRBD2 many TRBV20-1 CSARAAHLSGGAGDEQFF TGCAGTGCTAGAGCAGCCCACCTTAGCGGGGGGGCCGGAGATGAGCAGTTCTTC
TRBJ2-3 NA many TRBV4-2 CASSQALEGSADTQYF TGTGCCAGCAGCCAAGCCTTAGAAGGGTCAGCAGATACGCAGTATTTT
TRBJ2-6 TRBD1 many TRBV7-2 CASSFYLGQPYSGANVLTF TGTGCCAGCAGCTTTTATTTGGGACAGCCGTACTCTGGGGCCAACGTCCTGACTTTC
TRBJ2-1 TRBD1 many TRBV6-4 CASSETGGPYNEQFF TGTGCCAGCAGTGAAACAGGGGGGCCTTACAATGAGCAGTTCTTC
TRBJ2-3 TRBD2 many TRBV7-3 CASSPQASGGAVDTQYF TGTGCCAGCAGCCCCCAGGCTAGCGGGGGGGCAGTAGATACGCAGTATTTT
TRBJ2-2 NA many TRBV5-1 CASNKLNSPTGELFF TGCGCCAGCAACAAGCTTAACAGTCCTACCGGGGAGCTGTTTTTT
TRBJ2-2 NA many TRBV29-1 CSVTLATPGELFF TGCAGCGTGACACTAGCCACCCCCGGGGAGCTGTTTTTT
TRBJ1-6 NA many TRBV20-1 CSAGGIAGDPYNSPLHF TGCAGTGCCGGTGGGATCGCGGGGGACCCCTATAATTCACCCCTCCACTTT
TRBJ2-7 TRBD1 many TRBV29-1 CSVANRGLPYEQYF TGCAGCGTGGCCAACAGGGGATTGCCCTACGAGCAGTACTTC
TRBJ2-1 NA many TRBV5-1 CASSLTSRGNEQFF TGCGCCAGCAGCTTGACTAGCCGGGGCAATGAGCAGTTCTTC
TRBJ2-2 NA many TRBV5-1 CASSLEGLRTGELFF TGCGCCAGCAGCTTGGAAGGGTTGCGGACCGGGGAGCTGTTTTTT
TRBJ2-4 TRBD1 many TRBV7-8 CASSSPTTGSKNIQYF TGTGCCAGCAGCTCGCCAACGACAGGGTCCAAAAACATTCAGTACTTC
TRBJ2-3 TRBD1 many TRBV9 CASSRSGTGDTDTQYF TGTGCCAGCAGCCGGAGCGGGACAGGGGACACAGATACGCAGTATTTT
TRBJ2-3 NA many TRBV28 CASSIRGTVFWDTQYF TGTGCCAGCTCCATCAGGGGAACAGTCTTTTGGGATACGCAGTATTTT
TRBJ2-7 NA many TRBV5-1 CASSLRGASYEQYF TGCGCCAGCAGCCTCAGGGGAGCCTCCTACGAGCAGTACTTC
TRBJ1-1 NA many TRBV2 CASSEALRGGNTEAFF TGTGCCAGCAGTGAAGCGCTTCGGGGGGGGAACACTGAAGCTTTCTTT
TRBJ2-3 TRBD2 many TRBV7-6 CASSLSPSGGDTQYF TGTGCCAGCAGCTTAAGTCCTAGCGGGGGAGATACGCAGTATTTT
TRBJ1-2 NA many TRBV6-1 CASSERAGSYYGYTF TGTGCCAGCAGTGAAAGGGCAGGATCTTACTATGGCTACACCTTC
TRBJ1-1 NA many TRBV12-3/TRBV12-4 CASNSLMQRKGNTEAFF TGTGCCAGCAATTCTCTTATGCAGAGGAAGGGGAACACTGAAGCTTTCTTT
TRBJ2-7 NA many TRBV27 CASSPKGSEQYF TGTGCCAGCAGTCCGAAAGGATCCGAGCAGTACTTC
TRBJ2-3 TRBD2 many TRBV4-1 CASSQEGLAGADTQYF TGCGCCAGCAGCCAAGAGGGTCTAGCGGGGGCAGATACGCAGTATTTT
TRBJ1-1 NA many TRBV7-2 CASSPARTNTEAFF TGTGCCAGCAGCCCGGCCCGGACGAACACTGAAGCTTTCTTT
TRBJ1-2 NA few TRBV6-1 CASSGQLLRRGYTF TGTGCCAGCAGTGGTCAGCTCCTTCGTCGGGGCTACACCTTC
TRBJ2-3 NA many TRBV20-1 CSARRGTSTDTQYF TGCAGTGCTAGACGGGGGACTAGCACAGATACGCAGTATTTT
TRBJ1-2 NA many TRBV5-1 CASEEGGGYTF TGCGCCTCCGAGGAGGGAGGAGGCTACACCTTC
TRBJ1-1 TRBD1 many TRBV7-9 CASVRDRGPEAFF TGTGCCAGCGTCCGAGACAGGGGACCTGAAGCTTTCTTT
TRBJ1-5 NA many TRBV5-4 CASSLGAPDSNQPQHF TGTGCCAGCAGCTTGGGGGCTCCCGATAGCAATCAGCCCCAGCATTTT
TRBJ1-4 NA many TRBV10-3 CAISSRGGQDEKLFF TGTGCCATCAGTTCCCGCGGGGGGCAGGATGAAAAACTGTTTTTT
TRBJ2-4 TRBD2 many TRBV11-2 CASSLLGGGTLKNIQYF TGTGCCAGCAGCTTATTGGGCGGGGGAACCCTCAAAAACATTCAGTACTTC
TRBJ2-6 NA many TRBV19 CASSIIARSGANVLTF TGTGCCAGTAGTATAATAGCCAGATCTGGGGCCAACGTCCTGACTTTC
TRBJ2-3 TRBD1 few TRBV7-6 CASSPRQGSTDTQYF TGTGCCAGCAGCCCAAGACAGGGAAGCACAGATACGCAGTATTTT
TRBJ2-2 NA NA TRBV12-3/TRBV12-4 CASSPNGRPTGELFF TGTGCCAGCAGCCCAAACGGGAGACCCACCGGGGAGCTGTTTTTT
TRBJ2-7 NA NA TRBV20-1 CSARDVTGLSSYEQYF TGCAGTGCTAGAGATGTTACAGGGCTCTCGTCCTACGAGCAGTACTTC
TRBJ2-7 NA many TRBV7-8 CASSLVRSMRSYEQYF TGTGCCAGCAGCTTAGTACGTTCCATGAGATCCTACGAGCAGTACTTC
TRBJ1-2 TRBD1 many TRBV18 CASSPETGAADGYTF TGTGCCAGCTCACCAGAAACAGGGGCGGCGGATGGCTACACCTTC
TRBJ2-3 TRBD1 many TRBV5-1 CASGPGQGADTQYF TGCGCCAGCGGACCGGGACAGGGGGCAGATACGCAGTATTTT